This TCR beta chain was found in a study of CD8+CD57+ T cells in acquired aplastic anemia. Broader study findings: Levels of CD8+ Simpson's diversity were not significantly distinct in patients versus controls.

Before being chosen for sequencing, patients had shown CD8+CD57+ cell expansion by flow cytometry. The diagnosis in all patients was severe acquired aplastic anemia. Trimming at V came to 4 bases and at J to 7 bases, leaving 11 bases not matched to a gene. The germline V gene encodes CDR1 LNHDA and CDR2 SQIVND (reference sequence). This CDR3 contains 18 residues. Genomic DNA provided the template from which TCR beta VDJ and CDR3 profiles were obtained. TCRdb independently ran MiXCR on the reads; one entry per CDR3 protein. The sample lists 310,000 or so distinct CDR3 sequences; about 50% were seen once. Concerning this clonotype itself: The antigen remains unidentified.

The gene calls are TRBV19 and TRBJ1-6; 12 nucleotides agree with TRBD1. The sequence came from a human donor with aplastic anemia. Source material: sorted CD4+, CD8+, or CD8+CD57+ T cells (not recorded which) from PBMCs. The CDR3, as DNA: TGTGCCAGTAGTAGCATGCCGGGACAGGGGGCGAAAAATTCACCCCTCCACTTT. Its protein is CASSSMPGQGAKNSPLHF.